This T cell receptor (beta chain) stems from a study of patients and donors after allogeneic stem cell transplantation. In this sample, this clonotype turned up a few times. TCRdb fed the RT-PCR reads into MiXCR, producing one record per CDR3 protein. The data contain 800,000 to 1,000,000 distinct CDR3 sequences, approximately 19% of them seen just once; the ten biggest clones take up under 6.5%. The V end lost 4 bases, the J end lost 4 bases, and 9 bases lay between the germline ends. CDR3 length: 12 amino acids. Germline V lookup: CDR1 DFQATT, CDR2 SNEGSKA (reference sequence). The sample was blood, either unsorted or a sorted T cell fraction (not recorded which). The receptor was isolated from a human donor who was either an allogeneic HSCT recipient or a stem cell or donor lymphocyte infusion donor (not recorded which). It is not recorded whose cells these are; they may come from a transplant donor. V is TRBV20-1 and J is TRBJ2-3; D unresolved. The CDR3 here is CSATRLADTQYF. The CDR3 coding sequence is TGCAGTGCTACACGCCTCGCAGATACGCAGTATTTT.